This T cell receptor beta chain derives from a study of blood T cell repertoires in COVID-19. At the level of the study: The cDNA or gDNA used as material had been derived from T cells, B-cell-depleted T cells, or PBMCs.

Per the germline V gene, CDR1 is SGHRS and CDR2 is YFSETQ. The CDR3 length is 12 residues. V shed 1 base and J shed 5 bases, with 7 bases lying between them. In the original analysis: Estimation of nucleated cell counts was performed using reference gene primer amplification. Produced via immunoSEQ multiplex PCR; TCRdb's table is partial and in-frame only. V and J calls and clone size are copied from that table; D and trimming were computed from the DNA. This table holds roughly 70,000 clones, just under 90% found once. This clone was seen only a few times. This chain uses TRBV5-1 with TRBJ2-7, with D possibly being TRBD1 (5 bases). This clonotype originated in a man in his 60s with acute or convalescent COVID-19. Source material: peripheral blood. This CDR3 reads CASSLQGNEQYF. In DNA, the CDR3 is TGCGCCAGCAGCTTGCAGGGAAACGAGCAGTACTTC.